One sample yielded the 20 T cell receptor beta chains listed below, sequenced in a study of T cell changes during pregnancy in multiple sclerosis. Data came from immunoSEQ multiplex PCR; TCRdb stores just in-frame clones and leaves some out. This sample has about 38,000 clones, with around 90% found just once. The sample here was CD8+ T cells from peripheral blood mononuclear cells, taken after pregnancy. The receptor set was obtained from a female donor with multiple sclerosis, enrolled in a pregnancy study.

This clone appeared once. The J gene is TRBJ2-2, the V gene TRBV9; maybe TRBD2 (5 bases). The CDR3 has 16 amino acids. Germline lookup yields CDR1 SGDLS and CDR2 YYNGEE. Trimming stripped 0 bases from V and 7 bases from J, with 16 bases between. The CDR3 loop is CASSVGGGTGGGELFF. CDR3 sequence (DNA): TGTGCCAGCAGCGTAGGTGGAGGCACGGGTGGCGGGGAGCTGTTTTTT.

The chain employs TRBV27 and TRBJ1-4, with D possibly being TRBD1 (5 bases). Germline V gene sequence: CDR1 MNHEY, CDR2 SMNVEV (reference sequence). Trimming left V 2 bases short and J 2 bases short, with 12 bases between. This CDR3 is 16 amino acids long. CDR3 loop: CASSLQGGATNEKLFF. Written as DNA, the CDR3 is TGTGCCAGCAGTTTACAGGGTGGGGCCACTAATGAAAAACTGTTTTTT.

The chain has TRBV5-6 and TRBJ2-1; TRBD2 agrees at 10 bases. The CDR3 spans 17 residues. CDR1 and CDR2 from the germline V gene are SGHDT and YYEEEE. Trimming at V came to 4 bases and at J to 8 bases, leaving 15 bases not matched to a gene. This CDR3 reads CASSLGGAGGRPDEQFF. The CDR3 nucleotides read TGTGCCAGCAGCCTGGGGGGAGCGGGGGGGCGTCCCGATGAGCAGTTCTTC.

The rearrangement joins TRBV15 to TRBJ2-7; TRBD2 matches at 7 bases. The CDR3 has 14 residues. J was trimmed by 2 bases and V by 3 bases; bases with no gene match: 4. CDR1 and CDR2 from the germline V gene are LNHNV and YYDKDF (reference sequence). The CDR3 loop is CATSSPSGAYEQYF. For the CDR3, the DNA is TGTGCCACCAGCAGCCCTAGCGGTGCCTACGAGCAGTACTTC.

This chain connects TRBV7-8 to TRBJ2-7, with TRBD1 matching over 9 bases. V lost 3 bases to trimming and J lost 6 bases; unmatched junction nucleotides: 9. Germline V lookup: CDR1 SGHVS, CDR2 FQNEAQ. The CDR3 loop spans 15 amino acids. CDR3 sequence: CASSFGRTGAFEQYF. CDR3 nucleotides: TGTGCCAGCAGCTTTGGACGGACAGGGGCTTTCGAGCAGTACTTC.

The J gene is TRBJ1-4, the V gene TRBV6-1; 7 bases are shared with TRBD1. This CDR3 comprises 15 residues. Germline V gene sequence: CDR1 MNHNS, CDR2 SASEGT. Trimming took 1 base from V and 8 from J; bases not matched to a gene: 7. CDR3 nucleotide sequence: TGTGCCAGCAGTGAAGGGGGGACAGTGGCGGAAAAACTGTTTTTT. Translated, it gives CASSEGGTVAEKLFF.

This chain uses TRBV15 with TRBJ2-4; D remains unclear. CDR1 is LNHNV, CDR2 YYDKDF, per germline (reference sequence). The CDR3 contains 14 residues. The V end was cut by 3 bases, the J end by 0 bases, with 6 bases between. The chain's CDR3 is CATSSFLAKNIQYF. The CDR3 region has the DNA TGTGCCACCAGCAGCTTTTTAGCCAAAAACATTCAGTACTTC.

V is TRBV9 and J is TRBJ2-1; TRBD1 might be the D (7 bases). Germline V lookup: CDR1 SGDLS, CDR2 YYNGEE. V was shortened by 4 bases and J by 3 bases, with 17 bases between the two germline ends. The CDR3 loop spans 16 amino acids. DNA for the CDR3: TGTGCCAGCAGCCCGGGCGGAGGGGGCATCTACAATGAGCAGTTCTTC. This encodes CASSPGGGGIYNEQFF. Using reference TRBV9 and TRBJ2-1 for the parts outside the CDR3, the full variable domain is DSGVTQTPKHLITATGQRVTLRCSPRSGDLSVYWYQQSLDQGLQFLIQYYNGEERAKGNILERFSAQQFPDLHSELNLSSLELGDSALYFCASSPGGGGIYNEQFFGPGTRLTVL.

The V and J genes are TRBV9 and TRBJ2-3; 8 nucleotides align to TRBD1. Germline V gene lookup returns CDR1 SGDLS and CDR2 YYNGEE. CDR3 length: 14 residues. The V segment lost 4 bases and the J segment 6 bases; nucleotides outside the gene matches: 7. The CDR3 loop reads CASSPPAGGDTQYF. CDR3 nucleotide sequence: TGTGCCAGCAGCCCTCCCGCAGGGGGCGATACGCAGTATTTT. Based on the CDR3 plus reference TRBV9 and TRBJ2-3, the full variable domain is DSGVTQTPKHLITATGQRVTLRCSPRSGDLSVYWYQQSLDQGLQFLIQYYNGEERAKGNILERFSAQQFPDLHSELNLSSLELGDSALYFCASSPPAGGDTQYFGPGTRLTVL.

The chain links TRBV19 to TRBJ2-2, with 7 nucleotides matching TRBD1. The V segment lost 3 bases and the J segment 0 bases; nucleotides outside the gene matches: 7. The CDR3 covers 17 residues. The germline V gene encodes CDR1 LNHDA and CDR2 SQIVND (reference sequence). The CDR3 DNA reads TGTGCCAGTAGTATTTCGGACAGGCCCCCGAACACCGGGGAGCTGTTTTTT. This gives the protein CASSISDRPPNTGELFF.

This clone has a handful of counts. The chain uses TRBV9 and TRBJ2-1; 9 bases align to TRBD1. The CDR3 loop spans 16 amino acids. Germline V lookup: CDR1 SGDLS, CDR2 YYNGEE. Trimming removed 4 bases from V and 1 base from J; junction bases left unmatched: 6. In DNA, the CDR3 is TGTGCCAGCAGCACCCGACAGGGGGGGTCCTACAATGAGCAGTTCTTC. Translating it yields CASSTRQGGSYNEQFF.

The chain combines TRBV4-2 with TRBJ2-3, with 9 bases lining up with TRBD1. The germline gives CDR1 LGHNA, CDR2 YNFKEQ. The CDR3 covers 17 residues. Trimming took 0 bases from V and 4 from J; bases not matched to a gene: 8. The CDR3 loop is CASSQDRGQGFADTQYF. The DNA for the CDR3 is TGTGCCAGCAGCCAAGATCGAGGACAGGGGTTCGCAGATACGCAGTATTTT.

This chain uses TRBV27 with TRBJ2-1; 7 bases agree with TRBD2. After removal of 6 bases from V and 4 bases from J, the junction contained 6 bases not matched to a gene. The CDR3 runs to 14 residues. CDR1 and CDR2 (germline): MNHEY, SMNVEV (reference sequence). This chain's CDR3 is CASSISGLYNEQFF. The CDR3, as DNA: TGTGCCAGCAGCATTAGCGGGTTGTACAATGAGCAGTTCTTC.

The DNA of the CDR3 is TGTGCCAGTAGTGTCGACAGGAAATACGAGCAGTACTTC. Encoded protein: CASSVDRKYEQYF. The chain employs TRBV19 and TRBJ2-7; TRBD1 might be the D (6 bases). Trimming left V 5 bases short and J 4 bases short, with 12 bases between. Germline CDR1 reads LNHDA; CDR2 reads SQIVND (reference sequence). The CDR3 has 13 amino acids.

The chain is built from TRBV6-5 and TRBJ1-1; 12 nucleotides match TRBD1. CDR3 length: 14 residues. The V and J ends lost 6 bases and 8 bases, in that order; junction bases with no gene match: 7. Germline lookup yields CDR1 MNHEY and CDR2 SVGAGI. CDR3 loop: CASRPGTGGIEAFF. The DNA for the CDR3 is TGTGCCAGCAGACCTGGGACAGGGGGCATAGAAGCTTTCTTT.

Written as DNA, the CDR3 is TGTGCCAGCAGCCCCCGGGACAGGGACTTCGAGCAGTACTTC. This gives the protein CASSPRDRDFEQYF. The chain joins TRBV9 to TRBJ2-7, with 9 bases matching TRBD1. Germline CDR1 SGDLS, CDR2 YYNGEE. Trimming at V came to 4 bases and at J to 6 bases, leaving 8 bases not matched to a gene. The CDR3 consists of 14 residues.

This clone was observed once. The chain is built from TRBV4-1 and TRBJ2-1; 7 bases line up with TRBD1. The V and J ends lost 2 bases and 5 bases, in that order; junction bases with no gene match: 9. Per the germline V gene, CDR1 is MGHRA and CDR2 is YSYEKL. The CDR3 extends over 16 amino acids. The CDR3 region is CASSQNTGTDDNEQFF. The CDR3 region has the DNA TGCGCCAGCAGCCAAAATACCGGGACAGACGACAATGAGCAGTTCTTC.

The chain is built from TRBV6-1 and TRBJ2-3, with D hard to call. There are 13 residues in the CDR3. The germline V gene encodes CDR1 MNHNS and CDR2 SASEGT. Trimming removed 4 bases from V and 3 bases from J, with 8 bases in between. This CDR3 is CASSARPTDTQYF. CDR3 nucleotides: TGTGCCAGCAGTGCCAGGCCGACAGATACGCAGTATTTT.

V and J are TRBV13 and TRBJ2-5; 7 bases match TRBD1. This CDR3 comprises 13 residues. CDR1 is PRHDT and CDR2 is FYEKMQ in the germline V gene (reference sequence). Trimming cost V 6 bases and J 2 bases; bases outside gene matches: 3. In DNA, the CDR3 is TGTGCCAGCAGAGAGACAGGGCAAGAGACCCAGTACTTC. Translated: CASRETGQETQYF.

The CDR3: CASSLALPGELFF. CDR3 coding DNA: TGTGCCAGCAGCTTAGCCCTCCCCGGGGAGCTGTTTTTT. J is TRBJ2-2 and V is TRBV13; the D is unclear. The CDR3 is 13 residues long. Germline-derived CDR1 and CDR2 are PRHDT and FYEKMQ (reference sequence). V was shortened by 1 base and J by 6 bases, with 6 bases between the two germline ends.